This TCR beta chain was captured in a study of T cell responses to AZD1222 COVID-19 vaccine. Some clones are missing from TCRdb's copy, which holds only in-frame ones; the method was immunoSEQ multiplex PCR. The sample lists just under 150,000 clones, around 84% seen once, with 5.1% in the top ten. V lost 4 bases, J lost 2 bases, and 9 bases lay in between. Germline-derived CDR1 and CDR2 are SGHRS and YFSETQ. This CDR3 is built from 13 residues. J is TRBJ1-2 and V is TRBV5-1; possibly TRBD1 for D (6 bases). The TCR sequence derives from an adult who received the AZD1222 COVID-19 vaccine. Sequenced here: peripheral blood, sampled 28 days after the second AZD1222 dose. In nucleotides, the CDR3 is TGCGCCAGCAGCGCGGGACAAAACTATGGCTACACCTTC. It translates to CASSAGQNYGYTF.